Below are 17 T cell receptor beta chains sequenced from a single sample in a study of blood T cell repertoires in COVID-19. TCRdb's table, derived via immunoSEQ multiplex PCR, lists solely in-frame clones and lacks some. The profile shows 56,000 or so clones, 88% of them singletons. Sequenced material: peripheral blood. These receptors came from an elderly woman with active COVID-19.

The J gene is TRBJ2-5, the V gene TRBV7-9, with 8 bases lining up with TRBD2. The germline V gene encodes CDR1 SEHNR and CDR2 FQNEAQ (reference sequence). The J segment lost 4 bases and the V segment lost 4 bases, leaving 8 bases of the junction unmatched. The CDR3 is 15 residues long. The CDR3: CASSSSGGPGETQYF. The CDR3 nucleotides read TGTGCCAGCAGCTCTTCGGGGGGGCCAGGAGAGACCCAGTACTTC.

The chain joins TRBV2 to TRBJ2-1, with 8 positions matching TRBD1. This CDR3 comprises 13 residues. Germline V CDR1 and CDR2: SNHLY, FYNNEI. After removal of 4 bases from V and 4 bases from J, the junction contained 0 bases not matched to a gene. CDR3 sequence: CASSGQGYNEQFF. CDR3 in DNA: TGTGCCAGCAGTGGACAGGGGTACAATGAGCAGTTCTTC.

V is TRBV11-2 and J is TRBJ1-3; D not resolved. Trimming shortened V by 7 bases and J by 4 bases, and 5 bases separated the two germline ends. The CDR3 is made up of 11 amino acids. Per the germline V gene, CDR1 is SGHAT and CDR2 is FQNNGV. The CDR3 reads CASTVGNTIYF. In DNA form, the CDR3 reads TGTGCCAGCACCGTGGGAAACACCATATATTTT. Full variable domain (remainder filled in from reference TRBV11-2 and TRBJ1-3): EAGVAQSPRYKIIEKRQSVAFWCNPISGHATLYWYQQILGQGPKLLIQFQNNGVVDDSQLPKDRFSAERLKGVDSTLKIQPAKLEDSAVYLCASTVGNTIYFGEGSWLTVV.

The rearrangement joins TRBV7-8 to TRBJ2-3; D may be TRBD1 (5 bases). The CDR3 has 14 residues. V gave up 1 base and J gave up 1 base, with 6 bases separating them. Germline V CDR1 and CDR2: SGHVS, FQNEAQ. CDR3 nucleotide sequence: TGTGCCAGCAGCTTAGTCAGGGGCACAGATACGCAGTATTTT. Amino acid sequence: CASSLVRGTDTQYF.

The chain has TRBV5-4 and TRBJ1-2; 7 bases match TRBD1. The germline V gene encodes CDR1 SGHNT and CDR2 YYREEE (reference sequence). The CDR3 covers 14 residues. V shed 6 bases, J shed 4 bases, and the junction held 9 bases outside the gene matches. The CDR3 sequence is CASKGWDSLYGYTF. CDR3 nucleotides: TGTGCCAGCAAAGGGTGGGACAGTCTCTATGGCTACACCTTC.

The chain joins TRBV5-1 to TRBJ2-2; tentatively, D is TRBD2 (6 bases). V lost 3 bases and J lost 2, with 8 bases in between. Germline-derived CDR1 and CDR2 are SGHRS and YFSETQ. The CDR3 is made up of 14 amino acids. CDR3 in DNA: TGCGCCAGCAGCTCGGGACTTAACACCGGGGAGCTGTTTTTT. It yields the protein CASSSGLNTGELFF.

The chain uses TRBV7-9 and TRBJ1-2; 7 bases align to TRBD1. V lost 1 base and J lost 7; bases outside the gene matches: 6. The CDR3 runs 14 residues. Germline V CDR1 and CDR2: SEHNR, FQNEAQ (reference sequence). For the CDR3, the DNA is TGTGCCAGCAGCTTAGAGGCAGGGGGTAGTGGCTACACCTTC. Protein sequence: CASSLEAGGSGYTF.

The genes are TRBV7-2 and TRBJ2-3; D gene uncertain. Trimming left V 7 bases short and J 5 bases short, with 16 bases between. Germline loops: CDR1 SGHTA, CDR2 FQGNSA. This CDR3 region has 14 residues. The DNA of the CDR3 is TGTGCCAGCACCCTTACTTCGGTTAGAGATACGCAGTATTTT. Translation gives CASTLTSVRDTQYF.

V gene TRBV18 combines with J gene TRBJ2-5, with D possibly matching TRBD2 (5 bases). Trimming pared 4 bases from V and 4 bases from J, leaving 16 bases between. The CDR3 spans 15 residues. Germline V CDR1 and CDR2: KGHSH, LQKENI. CDR3 sequence reads: CASSRYGGRGETQYF. The CDR3 region has the DNA TGTGCCAGCTCACGATACGGAGGTCGGGGAGAGACCCAGTACTTC.

The chain links TRBV10-2 to TRBJ2-7; D might be TRBD2 (6 bases). Germline-derived CDR1 and CDR2 are WSHSY and SAAADI. The CDR3 sequence is 15 residues long. Trimming shortened V by 4 bases and J by 1 base, and 14 bases separated the two germline ends. The CDR3 region is CASSGATGGSYEQYF. Written as DNA, the CDR3 is TGCGCCAGCAGTGGGGCAACCGGGGGTTCCTACGAGCAGTACTTC.

The chain combines TRBV4-3 with TRBJ2-5; TRBD2 aligns across 11 bases. J was trimmed by 2 bases and V by 0 bases; bases with no gene match: 5. CDR1 and CDR2 (germline): LGHNA, YSLEER. The CDR3 has 17 amino acids. CDR3 sequence (DNA): TGCGCCAGCAGCCAAGATCTAGCTAGCGGGGGGCAAGAGACCCAGTACTTC. Translation gives CASSQDLASGGQETQYF.

The chain is built from TRBV7-2 and TRBJ1-5; the D is unclear. Trimming shortened V by 1 base and J by 4 bases, and 11 bases separated the two germline ends. From germline, CDR1 is SGHTA and CDR2 FQGNSA. This CDR3 spans 15 amino acids. CDR3 bases: TGTGCCAGCAGCTTAGAAATAGACGGGAATCAGCCCCAGCATTTT. This translates into CASSLEIDGNQPQHF.

This sequence joins TRBV3-1 (or the pseudogene TRBV3-2) and TRBJ1-3, with D hard to call. This CDR3 is built from 15 residues. The V gene lost 4 bases and the J gene lost 0 bases, with 10 bases spanning the gap. Looked up from germline, CDR1 is LGHDT and CDR2 is YNNKEL (reference sequence). The CDR3 region has the DNA TGTGCCAGCAGCCTGACGCCAGGCTCTGGAAACACCATATATTTT. Protein sequence: CASSLTPGSGNTIYF.

V gene TRBV7-2 combines with J gene TRBJ2-7, with 8 bases lining up with TRBD1. The CDR3 loop spans 17 amino acids. The junction had 7 bases not matched to a gene; V was cut back by 0 bases and J by 0 bases. CDR1 is SGHTA, CDR2 FQGNSA, per germline. CDR3 sequence reads: CASSLAATGGFSYEQYF. CDR3 nucleotides: TGTGCCAGCAGCTTAGCGGCAACAGGGGGTTTCTCCTACGAGCAGTACTTC.

The V gene is TRBV5-8, the J gene TRBJ2-3; TRBD2 aligns across 7 bases. Losses at the gene ends were 0 bases for V and 5 bases for J; bases not matched to a gene: 3. Looked up from germline, CDR1 is SGHTS and CDR2 is YDEGEE. The CDR3 length is 14 residues. DNA for the CDR3: TGTGCCAGCAGCTTGGCCGGGGAGGGAGATACGCAGTATTTT. This gives the protein CASSLAGEGDTQYF.

This chain uses TRBV25-1 with TRBJ1-3; TRBD1 agrees at 8 bases. CDR3 length equals 15 residues. The junction had 10 bases not matched to a gene; V was cut back by 4 bases and J by 8 bases. Germline CDR1 and CDR2: MGHDK and SYGVNS. CDR3: CASSASAGGWDTIYF. In nucleotides, the CDR3 is TGTGCCAGCAGTGCGTCGGCAGGGGGCTGGGACACCATATATTTT.

The V gene is TRBV7-9, the J gene TRBJ1-4, with D perhaps TRBD1 (5 bases). CDR3 length equals 14 residues. Germline V gene sequence: CDR1 SEHNR, CDR2 FQNEAQ (reference sequence). V dropped 3 bases and J dropped 8 bases, with 13 bases sitting between them. CDR3 in DNA: TGTGCCAGCAGCTTTAAAGGGTCAGGGGAAAAACTGTTTTTT. It specifies CASSFKGSGEKLFF.